The next 24 T cell receptor beta chains were all read from a single sample in a study of blood T cell repertoires in COVID-19. Repertoires were generated with immunoSEQ multiplex PCR, while TCRdb's copy carries only in-frame clones and drops some. The sample holds more than 95,000 clones, approximately 80% seen once. Specimen: peripheral blood. Every receptor here comes from a woman of 80 years or more with active or convalescent COVID-19.

V is TRBV29-1 and J is TRBJ1-3, with 9 bases identical to TRBD1. CDR1 is SQVTM and CDR2 is ANQGSEA in the germline V gene. The V and J ends lost 4 bases and 7 bases, in that order; junction bases with no gene match: 8. The CDR3 spans 14 residues. CDR3 region: CSVGGTGIPNTIYF. CDR3 bases: TGCAGCGTTGGTGGGACAGGGATACCCAACACCATATATTTT.

A single count supports this clone. The chain carries TRBV11-2 and TRBJ1-4; 7 positions match TRBD1. In germline, CDR1 is SGHAT, CDR2 FQNNGV. V dropped 4 bases and J dropped 5; count of bases not matched to a gene: 4. This CDR3 comprises 14 residues. The CDR3 sequence: CASSSGGWNEKLFF. For the CDR3, the DNA is TGTGCCAGCAGCTCAGGGGGATGGAATGAAAAACTGTTTTTT.

The chain recombines TRBV5-6 with TRBJ2-5; unclear D gene. CDR3 length: 14 amino acids. Germline CDR1 and CDR2: SGHDT and YYEEEE. V shed 3 bases and J shed 9 bases, with 18 bases lying between them. CDR3 amino acids: CASSSVSKPQAQYF. The CDR3 nucleotides read TGTGCCAGCAGCTCCGTCTCGAAACCTCAGGCCCAGTACTTC.

The rearrangement links TRBV28 to TRBJ1-2; maybe TRBD1 (5 bases). V gave up 7 bases and J gave up 8 bases, with 23 bases separating them. This CDR3 comprises 15 residues. In germline, CDR1 is MDHEN, CDR2 SYDVKM. CDR3 sequence (DNA): TGTGCCAGCAACCCACTTGGACGGGGACTGGAGGGCTACACCTTC. Protein: CASNPLGRGLEGYTF.

V and J are TRBV6-5 and TRBJ1-1; a weak D match, TRBD1 (6 bases). CDR3 length equals 12 residues. The germline V gene has CDR1 MNHEY and CDR2 SVGAGI. The ends were cut back, 4 bases at V and 10 bases at J, with 13 bases in the middle. CDR3 in DNA: TGTGCCAGCAGTTCACAGGGTATTGCAGCTTTCTTT. It yields the protein CASSSQGIAAFF.

With regard to this clone: Within the sample, other DNA sequences also encode this same CDR3. This chain connects TRBV7-9 to TRBJ1-1; TRBD1 matches 8 bases. CDR3 length: 11 amino acids. The germline V gene has CDR1 SEHNR and CDR2 FQNEAQ (reference sequence). Losses at the gene ends were 5 bases for V and 8 bases for J; bases not matched to a gene: 1. CDR3 in DNA: TGTGCCAGCAGCCGGGACAGGGAAGCTTTCTTT. Amino acid sequence: CASSRDREAFF.

The chain recombines TRBV6-1 with TRBJ1-2; possibly TRBD1 for D (5 bases). The CDR3 contains 13 residues. CDR1 MNHNS and CDR2 SASEGT come from the germline V gene. Trimming took off 0 bases at V and 8 bases at J, with 10 bases between the two ends. CDR3 DNA: TGTGCCAGCAGTGAAGCAGGGGATGTCGGCTACACCTTC. Amino acid sequence: CASSEAGDVGYTF.

The genes are TRBV6-6 and TRBJ1-5; D is possibly TRBD1 (6 bases). The CDR3 totals 12 residues. Germline CDR1 MNHNY, CDR2 SVGAGI (reference sequence). The V gene lost 7 bases and the J gene lost 7 bases, with 11 bases spanning the gap. The CDR3 nucleotides are TGTGCCAGCAATTTACAGGGCCAGCCCCAGCATTTT. Amino acids: CASNLQGQPQHF.

The rearrangement joins TRBV28 to TRBJ2-5; a weak D match, TRBD2 (5 bases). Trimming shortened V by 6 bases and J by 5 bases, and 16 bases separated the two germline ends. From germline, CDR1 is MDHEN and CDR2 SYDVKM. This CDR3 contains 14 residues. CDR3 in amino acids: CASRGSGVGETQYF. The CDR3 bases are TGTGCCAGCAGGGGGTCCGGGGTTGGGGAGACCCAGTACTTC. Based on the CDR3 plus reference TRBV28 and TRBJ2-5, the full variable domain is DVKVTQSSRYLVKRTGEKVFLECVQDMDHENMFWYRQDPGLGLRLIYFSYDVKMKEKGDIPEGYSVSREKKERFSLILESASTNQTSMYLCASRGSGVGETQYFGPGTRLLVL.

The gene calls are TRBV7-9 and TRBJ1-3, with D unresolved. Germline lookup yields CDR1 SEHNR and CDR2 FQNEAQ (reference sequence). CDR3 length: 13 amino acids. V dropped 6 bases and J dropped 0 bases, with 6 bases sitting between them. For the CDR3, the DNA is TGTGCCAGCAGAGAGGTCTCTGGAAACACCATATATTTT. Its protein is CASREVSGNTIYF.

In DNA form, the CDR3 reads TGTGCCAGCAGCCCTCGGACTCCCGGGGGCACAGATACGCAGTATTTT. Its translation is CASSPRTPGGTDTQYF. V usage is TRBV7-2 and J usage is TRBJ2-3; maybe TRBD2 (5 bases). There are 16 residues in the CDR3. With 5 bases removed from V and 1 base from J, the gap between germline ends came to 16 bases. The germline V gene encodes CDR1 SGHTA and CDR2 FQGNSA.

At least ten counts were recorded for this clone. The V and J genes are TRBV2 and TRBJ2-4, with D uncertain. V shed 6 bases and J shed 0 bases, with 12 bases lying between them. From germline, CDR1 is SNHLY and CDR2 FYNNEI. This CDR3 contains 15 residues. CDR3 amino acids: CASRGFYLAKNIQYF. Written as DNA, the CDR3 is TGTGCCAGCAGGGGCTTCTATCTAGCCAAAAACATTCAGTACTTC.

CDR3 amino acids: CATSRSLLRTTGGGYEQYF. The CDR3 nucleotides read TGTGCCACCAGCAGATCTCTGCTTAGGACGACAGGCGGCGGCTACGAGCAGTACTTC. The chain carries TRBV15 and TRBJ2-7; D might be TRBD1 (6 bases). Trimming removed 2 bases from V and 3 bases from J, with 26 bases in between. The CDR3 is 19 amino acids. CDR1 and CDR2 (germline): LNHNV, YYDKDF (reference sequence).

The chain couples TRBV2 to TRBJ2-7; D is unclear. The CDR3 is made up of 15 amino acids. Trimming cost V 0 bases and J 6 bases, with 15 bases left between them. Germline values: CDR1 SNHLY, CDR2 FYNNEI. The CDR3 sequence: CASSEARNPPPEQYF. As DNA, the CDR3 is TGTGCCAGCAGTGAAGCGCGCAATCCACCCCCCGAGCAGTACTTC.

The chain recombines TRBV5-1 with TRBJ2-1, with 8 bases fitting TRBD1. Germline assignment: CDR1 SGHRS and CDR2 YFSETQ. V lost 7 bases, J lost 4 bases, and 13 bases stayed unmatched. There are 16 residues in the CDR3. This chain's CDR3 is CASRSGQDRAYNEQFF. The CDR3 region has the DNA TGCGCCAGCCGTAGTGGGCAGGACAGGGCTTACAATGAGCAGTTCTTC.

J is TRBJ2-7 and V is TRBV3-1 (or the pseudogene TRBV3-2); D is uncertain. The V and J ends lost 0 bases and 3 bases respectively, with 9 bases between them. Germline V gene lookup returns CDR1 LGHDT and CDR2 YNNKEL (reference sequence). The CDR3 contains 14 residues. CDR3 in amino acids: CASSQDPLNYEQYF. In nucleotides, the CDR3 is TGTGCCAGCAGCCAAGATCCACTGAACTACGAGCAGTACTTC.

The chain couples TRBV6-5 to TRBJ1-3; no reliable D call. This CDR3 is 12 amino acids long. CDR1 and CDR2 from the germline V gene are MNHEY and SVGAGI. V dropped 5 bases and J dropped 4 bases, with 6 bases sitting between them. This chain's CDR3 is CASSRGGNTIYF. For the CDR3, the DNA is TGTGCCAGCAGTCGAGGGGGAAACACCATATATTTT.

The rearrangement joins TRBV24-1 to TRBJ1-2; no definite D call. The CDR3 has 14 amino acids. Germline lookup yields CDR1 KGHDR and CDR2 SFDVKD. The ends were cut back, 5 bases at V and 3 bases at J, with 12 bases in the middle. The CDR3 is CATSVQVTYYGYTF. The CDR3 DNA reads as TGTGCCACCAGTGTCCAGGTCACGTACTATGGCTACACCTTC.

This chain uses TRBV19 with TRBJ2-7; TRBD2 matches 8 bases. The V and J ends lost 6 bases and 7 bases, in that order; junction bases with no gene match: 8. This CDR3 spans 13 amino acids. Germline V CDR1 and CDR2: LNHDA, SQIVND (reference sequence). This chain's CDR3 is CASSSSSGFEQYF. The CDR3 DNA reads as TGTGCCAGTAGCAGCTCTAGCGGGTTTGAGCAGTACTTC.

This sequence joins TRBV30 and TRBJ2-6; weak D call: TRBD2 (5 bases). The CDR3 is 15 amino acids. Germline V lookup: CDR1 GTSNPN, CDR2 SVGIG (reference sequence). Trimming stripped 0 bases from V and 1 base from J, with 7 bases between. In DNA, the CDR3 is TGTGCCTGGAGTGTAAGAGGGTCTGGGGCCAACGTCCTGACTTTC. Protein product: CAWSVRGSGANVLTF. Based on the CDR3 plus reference TRBV30 and TRBJ2-6, the full variable domain is SQTIHQWPATLVQPVGSPLSLECTVEGTSNPNLYWYRQAAGRGLQLLFYSVGIGQISSEVPQNLSASRPQDRQFILSSKKLLLSDSGFYLCAWSVRGSGANVLTFGAGSRLTVL.

The rearrangement uses TRBV28 and TRBJ1-5; unclear D gene. CDR1 is MDHEN, CDR2 SYDVKM, per germline. Trimming took off 7 bases at V and 6 bases at J, with 13 bases between the two ends. The CDR3 runs to 13 residues. CDR3 loop: CASNRTPGQPQHF. The CDR3 nucleotides read TGTGCCAGCAATAGAACGCCGGGTCAGCCCCAGCATTTT. The full variable domain, in which reference TRBV28 and TRBJ1-5 provide the parts outside the CDR3, is DVKVTQSSRYLVKRTGEKVFLECVQDMDHENMFWYRQDPGLGLRLIYFSYDVKMKEKGDIPEGYSVSREKKERFSLILESASTNQTSMYLCASNRTPGQPQHFGDGTRLSIL.

This sequence joins TRBV5-4 and TRBJ1-2, with D maybe TRBD1 (5 bases). Germline CDR1 SGHNT, CDR2 YYREEE (reference sequence). The CDR3 loop spans 14 amino acids. V gave up 4 bases and J gave up 2 bases, with 12 bases separating them. The CDR3 DNA sequence: TGTGCCAGCAGCCCAGGGACTTCAAACTATGGCTACACCTTC. Amino acid sequence: CASSPGTSNYGYTF.

The V gene is TRBV6-2 or TRBV6-3, the J gene TRBJ2-5; 11 bases are shared with TRBD2. The germline V gene encodes CDR1 MNHEY and CDR2 SVGEGT. The CDR3 spans 16 residues. J gave up 3 bases and V 3 bases, and 6 bases lay outside the gene matches. The CDR3 DNA sequence: TGTGCCAGCAGTTATACGACTAGCGGGATGGAAGAGACCCAGTACTTC. This encodes CASSYTTSGMEETQYF.

The chain recombines TRBV7-8 with TRBJ1-6; D is unresolved. The V gene's germline CDR1 is SGHVS and CDR2 FQNEAQ. This CDR3 spans 16 amino acids. The V end lost 0 bases, the J end lost 5 bases, and 11 bases lay between the germline ends. Written as DNA, the CDR3 is TGTGCCAGCAGCTTAGCGAATGCGGGAGATAATTCACCCCTCCACTTT. Translated, it gives CASSLANAGDNSPLHF.